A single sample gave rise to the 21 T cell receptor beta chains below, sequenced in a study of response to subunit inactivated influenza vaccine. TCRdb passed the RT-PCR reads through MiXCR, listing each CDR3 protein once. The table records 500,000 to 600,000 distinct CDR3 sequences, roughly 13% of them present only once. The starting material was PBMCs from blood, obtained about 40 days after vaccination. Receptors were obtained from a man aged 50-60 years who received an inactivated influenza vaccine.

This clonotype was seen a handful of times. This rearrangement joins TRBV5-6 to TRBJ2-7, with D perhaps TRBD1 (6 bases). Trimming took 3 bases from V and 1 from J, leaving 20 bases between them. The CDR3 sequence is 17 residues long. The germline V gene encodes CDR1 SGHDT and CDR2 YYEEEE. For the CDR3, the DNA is TGTGCCAGCAGCTCCCAAATCACAGGGTTCCTATCCTACGAGCAGTACTTC. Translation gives CASSSQITGFLSYEQYF.

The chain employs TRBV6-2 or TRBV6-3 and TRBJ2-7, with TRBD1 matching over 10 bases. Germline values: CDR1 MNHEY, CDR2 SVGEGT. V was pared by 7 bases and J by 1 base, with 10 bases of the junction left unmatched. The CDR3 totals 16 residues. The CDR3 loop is CASINPGTGASYEQYF. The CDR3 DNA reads TGTGCCAGCATCAACCCCGGGACAGGGGCTTCCTACGAGCAGTACTTC.

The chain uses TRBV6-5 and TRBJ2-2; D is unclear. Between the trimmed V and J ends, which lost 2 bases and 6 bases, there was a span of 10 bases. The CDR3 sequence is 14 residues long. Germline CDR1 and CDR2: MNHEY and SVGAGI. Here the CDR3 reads CASSYAAEAGELFF. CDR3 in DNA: TGTGCCAGCAGTTACGCCGCCGAGGCCGGGGAGCTGTTTTTT.

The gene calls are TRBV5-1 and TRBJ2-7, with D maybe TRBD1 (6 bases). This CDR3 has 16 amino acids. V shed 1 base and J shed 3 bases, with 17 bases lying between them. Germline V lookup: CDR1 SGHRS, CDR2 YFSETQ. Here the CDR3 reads CASSLLGGQGFYEQYF. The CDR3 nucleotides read TGCGCCAGCAGCTTGTTGGGCGGTCAGGGGTTCTACGAGCAGTACTTC.

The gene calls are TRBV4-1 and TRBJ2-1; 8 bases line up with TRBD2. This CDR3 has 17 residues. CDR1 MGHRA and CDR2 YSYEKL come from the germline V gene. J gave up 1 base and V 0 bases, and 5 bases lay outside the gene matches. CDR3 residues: CASSQDPAGASYNEQFF. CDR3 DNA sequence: TGCGCCAGCAGCCAAGATCCAGCGGGAGCTTCCTACAATGAGCAGTTCTTC.

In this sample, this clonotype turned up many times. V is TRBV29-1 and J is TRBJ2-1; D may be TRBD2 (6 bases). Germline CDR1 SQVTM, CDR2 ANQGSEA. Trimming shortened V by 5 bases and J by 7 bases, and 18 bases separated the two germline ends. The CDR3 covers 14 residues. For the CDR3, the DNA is TGCAGCGTTCATCATCTAGCGTGGGGGAATGAGCAGTTCTTC. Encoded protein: CSVHHLAWGNEQFF.

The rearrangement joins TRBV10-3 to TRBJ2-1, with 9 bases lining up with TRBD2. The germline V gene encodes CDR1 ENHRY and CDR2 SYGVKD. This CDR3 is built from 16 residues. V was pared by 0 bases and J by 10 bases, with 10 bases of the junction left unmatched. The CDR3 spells CAISESMISGGREQFF. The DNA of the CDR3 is TGTGCCATCAGTGAGTCGATGATTAGCGGGGGCCGGGAGCAGTTCTTC.

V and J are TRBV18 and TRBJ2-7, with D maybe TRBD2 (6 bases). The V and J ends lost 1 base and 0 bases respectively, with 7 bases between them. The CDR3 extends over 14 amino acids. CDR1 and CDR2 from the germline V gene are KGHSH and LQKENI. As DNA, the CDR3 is TGTGCCAGCTCACCACGGCGGGACTCCTACGAGCAGTACTTC. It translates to CASSPRRDSYEQYF.

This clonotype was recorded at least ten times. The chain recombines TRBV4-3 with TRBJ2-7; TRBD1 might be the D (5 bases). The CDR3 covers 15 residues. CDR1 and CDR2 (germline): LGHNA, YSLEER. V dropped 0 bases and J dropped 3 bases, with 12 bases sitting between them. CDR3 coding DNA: TGCGCCAGCAGCCAAGACGACAGTCTCCGCTACGAGCAGTACTTC. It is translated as CASSQDDSLRYEQYF.

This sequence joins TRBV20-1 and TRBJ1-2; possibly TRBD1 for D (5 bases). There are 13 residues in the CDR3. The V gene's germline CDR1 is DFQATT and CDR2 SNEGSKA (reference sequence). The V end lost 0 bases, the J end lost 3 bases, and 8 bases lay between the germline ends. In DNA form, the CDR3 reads TGCAGTGCTAGAGATCGCAGGGACTATGGCTACACCTTC. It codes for CSARDRRDYGYTF.

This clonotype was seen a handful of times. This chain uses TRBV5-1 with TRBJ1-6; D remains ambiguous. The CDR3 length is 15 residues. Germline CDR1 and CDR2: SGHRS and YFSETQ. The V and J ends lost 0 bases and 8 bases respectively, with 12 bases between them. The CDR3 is CASSLEPDRYSPLHF. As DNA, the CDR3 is TGCGCCAGCAGCTTGGAGCCGGACCGATATTCACCCCTCCACTTT.

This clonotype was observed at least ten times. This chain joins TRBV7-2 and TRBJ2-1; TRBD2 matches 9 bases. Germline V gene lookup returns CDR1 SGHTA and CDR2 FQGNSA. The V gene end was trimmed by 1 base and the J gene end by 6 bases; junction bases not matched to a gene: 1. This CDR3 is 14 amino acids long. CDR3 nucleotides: TGTGCCAGCAGCTTAGATAGCGGGAGCAATGAGCAGTTCTTC. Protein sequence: CASSLDSGSNEQFF.

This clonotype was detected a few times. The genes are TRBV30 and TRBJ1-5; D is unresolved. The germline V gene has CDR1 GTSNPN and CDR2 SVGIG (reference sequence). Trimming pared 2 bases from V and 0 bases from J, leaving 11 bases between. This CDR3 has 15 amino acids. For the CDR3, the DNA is TGTGCCTGGAGTAAGGCATTATATAGCAATCAGCCCCAGCATTTT. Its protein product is CAWSKALYSNQPQHF.

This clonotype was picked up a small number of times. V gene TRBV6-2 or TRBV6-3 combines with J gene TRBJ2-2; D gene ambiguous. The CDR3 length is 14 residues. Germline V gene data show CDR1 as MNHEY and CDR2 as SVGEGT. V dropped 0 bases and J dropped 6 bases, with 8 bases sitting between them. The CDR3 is CASSYSLIAGELFF. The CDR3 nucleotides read TGTGCCAGCAGTTACTCGTTGATAGCCGGGGAGCTGTTTTTT.

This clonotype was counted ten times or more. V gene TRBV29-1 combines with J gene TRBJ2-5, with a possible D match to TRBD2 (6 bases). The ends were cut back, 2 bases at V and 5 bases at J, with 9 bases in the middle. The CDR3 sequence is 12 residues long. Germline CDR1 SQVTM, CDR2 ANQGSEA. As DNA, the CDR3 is TGCAGCGTTGAACGGGAGACCGAGACCCAGTACTTC. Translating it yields CSVERETETQYF.

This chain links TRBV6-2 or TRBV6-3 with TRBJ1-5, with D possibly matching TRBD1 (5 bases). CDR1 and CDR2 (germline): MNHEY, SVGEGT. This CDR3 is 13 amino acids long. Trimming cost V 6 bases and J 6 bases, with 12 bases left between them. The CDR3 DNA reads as TGTGCCAGCAGCGCTCGGGGGGTTCAGCCCCAGCATTTT. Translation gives CASSARGVQPQHF.

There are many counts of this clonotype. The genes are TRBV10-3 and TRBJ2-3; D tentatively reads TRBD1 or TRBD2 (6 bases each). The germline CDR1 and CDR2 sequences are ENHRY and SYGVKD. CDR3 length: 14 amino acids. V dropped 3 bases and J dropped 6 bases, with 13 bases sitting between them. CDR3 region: CAISDGGSGDTQYF. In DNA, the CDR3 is TGTGCCATCAGTGACGGGGGCTCAGGGGATACGCAGTATTTT.

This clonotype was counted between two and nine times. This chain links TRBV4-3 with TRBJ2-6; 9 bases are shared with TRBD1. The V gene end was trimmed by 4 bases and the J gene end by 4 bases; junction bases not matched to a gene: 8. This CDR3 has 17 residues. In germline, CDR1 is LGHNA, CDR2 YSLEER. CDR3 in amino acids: CASSPQQGATGANVLTF. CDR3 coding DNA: TGCGCCAGCAGCCCCCAACAGGGGGCGACCGGGGCCAACGTCCTGACTTTC.

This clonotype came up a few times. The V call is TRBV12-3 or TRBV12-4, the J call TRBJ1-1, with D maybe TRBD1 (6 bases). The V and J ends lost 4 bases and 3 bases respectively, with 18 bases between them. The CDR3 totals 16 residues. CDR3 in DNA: TGTGCCAGCAGTTACGCCAGGGGACGGTCGGACACTGAAGCTTTCTTT. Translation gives CASSYARGRSDTEAFF.

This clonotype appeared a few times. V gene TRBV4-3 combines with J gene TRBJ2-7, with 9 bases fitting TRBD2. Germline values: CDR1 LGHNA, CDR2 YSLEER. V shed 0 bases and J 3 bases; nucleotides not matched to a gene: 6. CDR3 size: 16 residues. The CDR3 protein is CASSQEYGLAIYEQYF. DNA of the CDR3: TGCGCCAGCAGCCAAGAATATGGACTAGCGATCTACGAGCAGTACTTC.

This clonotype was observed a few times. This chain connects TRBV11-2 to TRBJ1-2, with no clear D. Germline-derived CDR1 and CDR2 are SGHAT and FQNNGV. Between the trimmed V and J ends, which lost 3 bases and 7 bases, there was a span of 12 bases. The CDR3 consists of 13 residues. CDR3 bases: TGTGCCAGCAGCTTGGGTGCCTCCCTTGGCTACACCTTC. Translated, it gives CASSLGASLGYTF.